Below are 8 T cell receptor beta chains sequenced from a single sample in a study of cytomegalovirus exposure and HLA in healthy donors. The PCR employed 60 Vbeta primers together with 13 Jbeta primers. Sequencing was performed with immunoSEQ multiplex PCR; in TCRdb, only in-frame clones are kept and a portion is missing. The data hold about 130,000 clones, with 60% to 80% observed a single time. The sample was PBMCs. Every receptor here comes from a young man in good health and CMV-seronegative.

This chain joins TRBV28 and TRBJ2-1; D unresolved. CDR1 MDHEN and CDR2 SYDVKM come from the germline V gene. The CDR3 totals 15 residues. Trimming removed 0 bases from V and 5 bases from J, with 11 bases in between. This CDR3 reads CASSLWSNNDNEQFF. The CDR3 DNA follows: TGTGCCAGCAGTTTATGGTCCAACAACGACAATGAGCAGTTCTTC.

This clone was picked up a small number of times. The chain recombines TRBV6-1 with TRBJ1-4, with D tentatively TRBD1 (5 bases). The ends were cut back, 0 bases at V and 3 bases at J, with 8 bases in the middle. CDR1 and CDR2 (germline): MNHNS, SASEGT. The CDR3 totals 15 residues. DNA for the CDR3: TGTGCCAGCAGTGAAGCTGCAGGGTCTAATGAAAAACTGTTTTTT. This gives the protein CASSEAAGSNEKLFF.

Concerning this clone: Other DNA variants within this sample encode the same CDR3. This chain uses TRBV6-1 with TRBJ1-2; maybe TRBD1 (5 bases). This CDR3 contains 13 residues. Trimming pared 6 bases from V and 2 bases from J, leaving 10 bases between. CDR1 is MNHNS and CDR2 is SASEGT in the germline V gene. Here the CDR3 reads CASRVSGNYGYTF. CDR3 bases: TGTGCCAGCAGGGTTTCAGGGAACTATGGCTACACCTTC.

This clone was seen only once. V and J are TRBV19 and TRBJ2-5; 8 nucleotides align to TRBD2. Per the germline V gene, CDR1 is LNHDA and CDR2 is SQIVND (reference sequence). This CDR3 region has 13 residues. The trim removed 6 bases at V and 5 bases at J, leaving 5 bases unmatched. DNA for the CDR3: TGTGCCAGTAGCCGCGGGGGGCACGAGACCCAGTACTTC. Its translation: CASSRGGHETQYF.

The chain is built from TRBV4-1 and TRBJ1-5; 7 nucleotides line up with TRBD1. The V and J ends lost 0 bases and 4 bases, in that order; junction bases with no gene match: 9. Per germline, CDR1 MGHRA and CDR2 YSYEKL. The CDR3 has 17 residues. The CDR3 region has the DNA TGCGCCAGCAGCCAAGACCGACAGGGAATTATTAATCAGCCCCAGCATTTT. Its protein is CASSQDRQGIINQPQHF.

The chain has TRBV7-2 and TRBJ2-7; 11 bases match TRBD2. CDR1 is SGHTA, CDR2 FQGNSA, per germline. CDR3 length: 15 amino acids. CDR3 sequence: CAVATGLAGGYEQYF. In DNA, the CDR3 is TGTGCTGTTGCTACAGGCCTAGCGGGAGGTTACGAGCAGTACTTC.

The rearrangement links TRBV6-1 to TRBJ2-1; 11 nucleotides line up with TRBD2. The CDR3 is 17 amino acids. The germline V gene has CDR1 MNHNS and CDR2 SASEGT. The trim removed 4 bases at V and 3 bases at J, leaving 8 bases unmatched. This CDR3 reads CASSGISGRAGYNEQFF. The CDR3 DNA reads as TGTGCCAGCAGTGGAATTAGCGGGAGGGCCGGCTACAATGAGCAGTTCTTC.

The V call is TRBV19, the J call TRBJ1-5; D is unresolved. The germline gives CDR1 LNHDA, CDR2 SQIVND (reference sequence). This CDR3 contains 12 residues. Between the trimmed V and J ends, which lost 1 base and 9 bases, there was a span of 7 bases. In DNA form, the CDR3 reads TGTGCCAGTAGTATAGGCCCCGGGCCCCAGCATTTT. Translating it yields CASSIGPGPQHF.